The clone carrying this T cell receptor (beta chain) was recorded once. Antigen: not known. These data belong to a study of T cell responses to AZD1222 COVID-19 vaccine. Points from the study as a whole: The study found Spike-specific TCR breadth and depth rose after two AZD1222 doses. Samples come after the peak T cell response, not at day 14. Spike as a whole was targeted by vaccine-associated CD4 TCRs, dominant at 160-218 and 743-854.

Here immunoSEQ multiplex PCR was the method, and the copy in TCRdb shows in-frame clones only, minus some. The data hold more than 140,000 clones, with approximately 88% observed a single time. The CDR3 loop spans 13 amino acids. V dropped 3 bases and J dropped 1 base, with 6 bases sitting between them. This chain connects TRBV12-3 or TRBV12-4 to TRBJ1-1; unclear D gene. The origin of this receptor is an adult in good health. This sample comprised peripheral blood, obtained on day 0 of AZD1222 vaccination. In DNA form, the CDR3 reads TGTGCCAGCAGTTTCCAGCCGAACACTGAAGCTTTCTTT. It is translated as CASSFQPNTEAFF.